The 28 T cell receptor beta chains in this list originate from one sample, sequenced in a study of T cells in Graves' hyperthyroidism and ophthalmopathy. Authors of the study amplified TCR beta CDR3 regions from RNA transcripts. HTBI primers were employed in a first-round RT-PCR of the TCR CDR3. TCRdb itself ran the multiplex PCR reads through MiXCR, one entry per CDR3 protein. Among about 720,000 distinct CDR3 sequences listed, roughly 17% were seen once. The sequencing sample was made of blood. These receptors originate from a man aged 18 to 29 with Graves' hyperthyroidism.

The V gene is TRBV29-1, the J gene TRBJ2-7; D possibly uses TRBD1 or TRBD2 (5 bases each). V was cut by 1 base and J by 6 bases, with 22 bases left in between. Per the germline V gene, CDR1 is SQVTM and CDR2 is ANQGSEA. This CDR3 is built from 16 residues. CDR3 nucleotide sequence: TGCAGCGTTGAAGCCTTGACGGGGCGCCACGTACCCGAGCAGTACTTC. It encodes CSVEALTGRHVPEQYF.

The J gene is TRBJ2-2, the V gene TRBV7-2; no firm D call. CDR3 size: 14 residues. CDR1 is SGHTA, CDR2 FQGNSA, per germline. V dropped 7 bases and J dropped 5 bases, with 14 bases sitting between them. The CDR3 reads CASTARVLTGELFF. DNA for the CDR3: TGTGCCAGCACCGCCAGAGTTTTGACCGGGGAGCTGTTTTTT.

The V call is TRBV9, the J call TRBJ2-3; D unresolved. The germline CDR1 and CDR2 sequences are SGDLS and YYNGEE. Between the trimmed V and J ends, which lost 0 bases and 6 bases, there was a span of 17 bases. The CDR3 contains 16 residues. This CDR3 reads CASSVGGSLGSDTQYF. The CDR3 DNA follows: TGTGCCAGCAGCGTAGGGGGATCCCTAGGATCTGATACGCAGTATTTT.

The chain has TRBV7-9 and TRBJ2-7, with 7 bases matching TRBD2. With 5 bases clipped from V and 5 bases from J, the junction kept 15 bases outside the gene matches. Per germline, CDR1 SEHNR and CDR2 FQNEAQ (reference sequence). CDR3 size: 16 residues. CDR3 DNA sequence: TGTGCCAGCAGCCCCATGTTTGGGGGAGGGCGGAACGAGCAGTACTTC. Translation: CASSPMFGGGRNEQYF.

This sequence joins TRBV28 and TRBJ1-4, with D possibly being TRBD1 (5 bases). The CDR3 is made up of 14 amino acids. CDR1 and CDR2 (germline): MDHEN, SYDVKM. V was trimmed by 5 bases and J by 8 bases, leaving 15 bases between them. Written as DNA, the CDR3 is TGTGCCAGCAGTCGCCCGACGGAGGGGGAAAAACTGTTTTTT. It translates to CASSRPTEGEKLFF.

This clonotype has at least ten counts. The chain couples TRBV2 to TRBJ1-5; D unresolved. The germline V gene has CDR1 SNHLY and CDR2 FYNNEI. The V end lost 4 bases, the J end lost 7 bases, and 14 bases lay between the germline ends. This CDR3 is 14 amino acids long. CDR3 DNA sequence: TGTGCCAGCAGTGGGAGGGCTCCGGGGCAGCCCCAGCATTTT. Protein product: CASSGRAPGQPQHF.

This clonotype was recorded many times. The CDR3 loop reads CASSLLQTGYNEQFF. DNA of the CDR3: TGTGCCAGCAGTTTGTTACAGACGGGTTACAATGAGCAGTTCTTC. The genes are TRBV28 and TRBJ2-1; D is unclear. V was trimmed by 3 bases and J by 4 bases, leaving 13 bases between them. The CDR3 runs to 15 residues. Germline V lookup: CDR1 MDHEN, CDR2 SYDVKM.

This clonotype occurred many times. V is TRBV7-6 and J is TRBJ2-3, with 9 bases matching TRBD2. The V gene's germline CDR1 is SGHVS and CDR2 FNYEAQ. V lost 5 bases, J lost 5 bases, and 11 bases stayed unmatched. The CDR3 length is 16 residues. This CDR3 is CASSPVGGRAKDTQYF. CDR3 sequence (DNA): TGTGCCAGCAGCCCCGTCGGCGGGAGGGCGAAAGATACGCAGTATTTT.

A note on this clonotype: It may be a read error: a sequence one base away is much more abundant. The chain employs TRBV12-3 or TRBV12-4 and TRBJ2-1; TRBD2 might be the D (6 bases). Trimming removed 5 bases from V and 8 bases from J, with 19 bases in between. There are 15 residues in the CDR3. The CDR3 DNA is TGTGCCAGCAGTGCCTCTAGCGTGAGTTGGGATGAGCAGTTCTTC. Translated: CASSASSVSWDEQFF.

In this sample, this clonotype turned up a few times. V and J are TRBV20-1 and TRBJ2-7, with D perhaps matching TRBD2 (5 bases). The germline CDR1 and CDR2 sequences are DFQATT and SNEGSKA (reference sequence). This CDR3 region has 14 residues. The V end lost 0 bases, the J end lost 2 bases, and 11 bases lay between the germline ends. CDR3: CSARDRSGTYEQYF. The CDR3 nucleotides are TGCAGTGCTAGAGATCGGTCGGGAACCTACGAGCAGTACTTC.

This clonotype appeared a few times. The junction and the germline gene differ at one end; a read error may be behind it. The chain uses TRBV20-1 and TRBJ2-1, with TRBD2 matching 16 bases. This CDR3 contains 16 residues. The V gene's germline CDR1 is DFQATT and CDR2 SNEGSKA (reference sequence). The CDR3 sequence is CSAGEGTSGRADEQFF. As DNA, the CDR3 is TGCAGTGCTGGAGAGGGGACTAGCGGGAGGGCCGATGAGCAGTTCTTC.

This clonotype appeared a few times. CDR3 amino acids: CSADGGARYGYTF. The CDR3 DNA reads TGCAGCGCTGACGGGGGCGCGCGGTATGGCTACACCTTC. The V call is TRBV29-1, the J call TRBJ1-2; D might be TRBD1 (6 bases). In germline, CDR1 is SQVTM, CDR2 ANQGSEA. Between the trimmed V and J ends, which lost 7 bases and 5 bases, there was a span of 17 bases. The CDR3 runs 13 residues.

This clonotype was recorded only once. CDR3 sequence: CAWSPGGAGNTIYF. The CDR3 DNA is TGTGCCTGGAGTCCAGGGGGCGCCGGAAACACCATATATTTT. The chain is built from TRBV30 and TRBJ1-3; 8 bases are shared with TRBD1. The germline gives CDR1 GTSNPN, CDR2 SVGIG (reference sequence). V was clipped by 2 bases and J by 4 bases; unmatched bases: 4. This CDR3 contains 14 residues.

The table lists this clonotype with a few counts. The rearrangement joins TRBV2 to TRBJ1-2, with D possibly TRBD1 on 5 matching bases. Germline V gene sequence: CDR1 SNHLY, CDR2 FYNNEI. V was pared by 6 bases and J by 8 bases, with 10 bases between. This CDR3 has 11 amino acids. CDR3 nucleotide sequence: TGTGCCAGCAGACAGGTAGAGGGCTACACCTTC. It codes for CASRQVEGYTF.

This clonotype has a handful of counts. The chain employs TRBV6-1 and TRBJ2-1; 7 nucleotides match TRBD2. Per germline, CDR1 MNHNS and CDR2 SASEGT. The CDR3 spans 15 residues. J was trimmed by 4 bases and V by 6 bases; bases with no gene match: 9. As DNA, the CDR3 is TGTGCCAGCAGCTCCCTCGGGGACTATTACAATGAGCAGTTCTTC. Its translation is CASSSLGDYYNEQFF.

This clonotype occurred many times. V gene TRBV4-1 combines with J gene TRBJ1-1; 10 bases are shared with TRBD1. Germline loops: CDR1 MGHRA, CDR2 YSYEKL. The CDR3 runs 15 residues. V was pared by 3 bases and J by 4 bases, with 5 bases of the junction left unmatched. The CDR3 DNA reads TGCGCCAGCAGCCAGGGTGGGACAGGGGTCACTGAAGCTTTCTTT. Residues: CASSQGGTGVTEAFF.

J is TRBJ1-5 and V is TRBV7-2; TRBD1 aligns across 8 bases. J lost 6 bases, V lost 5 bases, and 9 bases had no gene match. The CDR3 runs to 15 residues. CDR1 SGHTA and CDR2 FQGNSA come from the germline V gene. The CDR3 loop is CASSLGQGYSQPQHF. For the CDR3, the DNA is TGTGCCAGCAGCCTAGGACAGGGTTATAGTCAGCCCCAGCATTTT.

This clonotype appeared many times. The chain carries TRBV20-1 and TRBJ2-1; TRBD2 matches at 8 bases. Germline V CDR1 and CDR2: DFQATT, SNEGSKA (reference sequence). The length of the CDR3 is 17 residues. The ends lost 4 bases at V and 0 bases at J; junction bases unmatched: 11. As DNA, the CDR3 is TGCAGTGCTAAGTCTAGCGGGTGGGGGGTCTCCTACAATGAGCAGTTCTTC. Translated: CSAKSSGWGVSYNEQFF.

This chain joins TRBV14 and TRBJ2-5; D ambiguous. Per germline, CDR1 SGHDN and CDR2 FVKESK. The CDR3 is 15 amino acids. V was trimmed by 1 base and J by 1 base, leaving 10 bases between them. CDR3 in amino acids: CASSQVIPGQETQYF. The CDR3 DNA reads as TGTGCCAGCAGCCAAGTCATTCCAGGCCAAGAGACCCAGTACTTC. The complete variable domain, with remaining parts taken from reference TRBV14 and TRBJ2-5, reads EAGVTQFPSHSVIEKGQTVTLRCDPISGHDNLYWYRRVMGKEIKFLLHFVKESKQDESGMPNNRFLAERTGGTYSTLKVQPAELEDSGVYFCASSQVIPGQETQYFGPGTRLLVL.

This clonotype has only a few counts. This rearrangement joins TRBV6-1 to TRBJ2-3; D gene ambiguous. V gave up 8 bases and J gave up 1 base, with 13 bases separating them. Germline assignment: CDR1 MNHNS and CDR2 SASEGT. CDR3 length equals 14 residues. The CDR3 region has the DNA TGTGCCAGCCGGCCGGGCCACCGCACAGATACGCAGTATTTT. This encodes CASRPGHRTDTQYF.

This chain uses TRBV28 with TRBJ2-7; tentative D call: TRBD2 (5 bases). V was shortened by 8 bases and J by 6 bases, with 23 bases between the two germline ends. The CDR3 runs to 15 residues. Germline-derived CDR1 and CDR2 are MDHEN and SYDVKM. For the CDR3, the DNA is TGTGCCAGCCGCCCGGGCCGGAGGATTATTGGCGAGCAGTACTTC. It yields the protein CASRPGRRIIGEQYF.

This clonotype was detected many times. The rearrangement joins TRBV7-9 to TRBJ2-3, with 7 bases lining up with TRBD2. The J segment lost 0 bases and the V segment lost 5 bases, leaving 5 bases of the junction unmatched. Germline loops: CDR1 SEHNR, CDR2 FQNEAQ (reference sequence). This CDR3 contains 15 residues. The CDR3 here is CASSRPSGSTDTQYF. In nucleotides, the CDR3 is TGTGCCAGCAGCCGCCCTAGCGGTAGCACAGATACGCAGTATTTT.

The V and J genes are TRBV9 and TRBJ2-3; 9 positions agree with TRBD1. This CDR3 has 17 residues. V lost 4 bases to trimming and J lost 1 base; unmatched junction nucleotides: 10. Germline CDR1 is SGDLS and CDR2 is YYNGEE. The CDR3 region is CASSLTQGAGGTDTQYF. DNA for the CDR3: TGTGCCAGCAGCCTCACACAGGGGGCCGGCGGCACAGATACGCAGTATTTT.

The CDR3 DNA follows: TGTGCCAGCACCGACGTGGGCTATAAAAACATTCAGTACTTC. It codes for CASTDVGYKNIQYF. The chain recombines TRBV12-3 or TRBV12-4 with TRBJ2-4; no clear D gene. V dropped 7 bases and J dropped 4 bases, with 14 bases sitting between them. This CDR3 has 14 amino acids.

The chain employs TRBV7-9 and TRBJ2-7; D unclear. V lost 0 bases to trimming and J lost 7 bases, with 10 bases between them. From germline, CDR1 is SEHNR and CDR2 FQNEAQ (reference sequence). The CDR3 covers 13 residues. As DNA, the CDR3 is TGTGCCAGCAGCTTAGCCGGAGCCAATGAGCAGTACTTC. Encoded protein: CASSLAGANEQYF.

This clonotype has at least ten counts. V and J are TRBV28 and TRBJ1-2, with a weak D call TRBD1 (5 bases). V lost 6 bases to trimming and J lost 3 bases, with 14 bases between them. Per germline, CDR1 MDHEN and CDR2 SYDVKM. The CDR3 covers 14 residues. CDR3 nucleotide sequence: TGTGCCAGCAGCGGGACCCCGAGGGACTATGGCTACACCTTC. This codes for CASSGTPRDYGYTF.

This clonotype was seen a few times. The chain links TRBV19 to TRBJ1-1; 9 nucleotides line up with TRBD1. Germline loops: CDR1 LNHDA, CDR2 SQIVND (reference sequence). This CDR3 has 14 residues. Trimming removed 7 bases from V and 1 base from J; junction bases left unmatched: 4. CDR3 coding DNA: TGTGCCAGTAACCGGGACAGGGAGAACACTGAAGCTTTCTTT. This encodes CASNRDRENTEAFF.

CDR3 nucleotides: TGTGCCAGTTCTGAGATCGGCTCTGGAAACACCATATATTTT. Translated: CASSEIGSGNTIYF. The gene calls are TRBV27 and TRBJ1-3; D is unresolved. This CDR3 is built from 14 residues. V dropped 9 bases and J dropped 0 bases, with 12 bases sitting between them. CDR1 MNHEY and CDR2 SMNVEV come from the germline V gene (reference sequence).